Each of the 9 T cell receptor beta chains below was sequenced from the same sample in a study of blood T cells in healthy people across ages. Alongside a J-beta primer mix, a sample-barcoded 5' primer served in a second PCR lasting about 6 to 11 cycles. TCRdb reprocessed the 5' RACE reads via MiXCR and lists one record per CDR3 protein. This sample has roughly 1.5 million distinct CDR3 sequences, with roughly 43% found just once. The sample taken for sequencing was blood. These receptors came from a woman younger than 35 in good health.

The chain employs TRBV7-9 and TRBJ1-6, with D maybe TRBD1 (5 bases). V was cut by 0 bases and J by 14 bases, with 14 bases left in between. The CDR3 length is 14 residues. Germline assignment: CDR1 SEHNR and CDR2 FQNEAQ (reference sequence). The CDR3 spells CASSLAGPLAALHF. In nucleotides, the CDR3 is TGTGCCAGCAGCTTAGCGGGGCCTCTCGCGGCCCTCCACTTT.

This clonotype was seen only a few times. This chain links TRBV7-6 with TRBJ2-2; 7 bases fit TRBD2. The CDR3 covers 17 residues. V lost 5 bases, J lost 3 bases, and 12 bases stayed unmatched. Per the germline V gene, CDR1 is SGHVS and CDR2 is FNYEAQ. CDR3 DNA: TGTGCCAGCAGCCGGGGGGAGAACGGGTTCTACACCGGGGAGCTGTTTTTT. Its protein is CASSRGENGFYTGELFF.

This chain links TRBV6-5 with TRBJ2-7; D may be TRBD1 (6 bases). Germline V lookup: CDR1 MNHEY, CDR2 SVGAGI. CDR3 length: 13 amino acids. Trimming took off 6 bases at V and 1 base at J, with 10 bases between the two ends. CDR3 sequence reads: CASRNDRSYEQYF. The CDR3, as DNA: TGTGCCAGCAGGAATGACAGGTCCTACGAGCAGTACTTC.

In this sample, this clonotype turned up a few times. The CDR3 coding sequence is TGTGCCAGCAGTTTACCGACGTCCTACAATGAGCAGTACTTC. Its translation: CASSLPTSYNEQYF. J is TRBJ2-1 and V is TRBV12-3 or TRBV12-4; D gene uncertain. The last part of the DNA fits TRBJ2-7 better; the J call may be wrong. The CDR3 is 14 amino acids.

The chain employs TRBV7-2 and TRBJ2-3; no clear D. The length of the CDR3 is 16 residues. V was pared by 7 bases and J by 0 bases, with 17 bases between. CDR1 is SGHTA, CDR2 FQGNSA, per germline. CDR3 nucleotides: TGTGCCAGCACCCGCCAACCAGCGCTCAGCACAGATACGCAGTATTTT. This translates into CASTRQPALSTDTQYF.

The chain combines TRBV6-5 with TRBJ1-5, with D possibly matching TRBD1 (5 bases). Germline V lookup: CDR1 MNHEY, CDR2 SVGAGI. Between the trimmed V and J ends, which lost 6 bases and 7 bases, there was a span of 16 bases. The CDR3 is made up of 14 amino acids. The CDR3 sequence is CASSYDSFHQPQHF. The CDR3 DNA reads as TGTGCCAGCAGCTACGACAGTTTCCACCAGCCCCAGCATTTT.

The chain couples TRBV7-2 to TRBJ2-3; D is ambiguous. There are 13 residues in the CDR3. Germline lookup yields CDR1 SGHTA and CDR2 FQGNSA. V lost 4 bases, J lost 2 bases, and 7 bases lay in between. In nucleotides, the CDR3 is TGTGCCAGCAGCTCCGACTTCACAGATACGCAGTATTTT. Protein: CASSSDFTDTQYF. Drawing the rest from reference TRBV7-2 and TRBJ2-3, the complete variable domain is GAGVSQSPSNKVTEKGKDVELRCDPISGHTALYWYRQSLGQGLEFLIYFQGNSAPDKSGLPSDRFSAERTGGSVSTLTIQRTQQEDSAVYLCASSSDFTDTQYFGPGTRLTVL.

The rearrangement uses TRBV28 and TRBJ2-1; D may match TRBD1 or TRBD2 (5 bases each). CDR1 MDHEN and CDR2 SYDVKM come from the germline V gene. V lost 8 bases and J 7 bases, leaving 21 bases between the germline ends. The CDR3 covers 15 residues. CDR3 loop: CASHIRGAERNEQFF. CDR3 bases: TGTGCCAGCCACATCCGAGGGGCGGAGAGGAATGAGCAGTTCTTC.

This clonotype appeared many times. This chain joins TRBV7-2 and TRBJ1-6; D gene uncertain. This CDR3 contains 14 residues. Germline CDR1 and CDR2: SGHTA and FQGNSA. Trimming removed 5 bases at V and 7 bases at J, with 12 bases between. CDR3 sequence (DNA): TGTGCCAGCAGCCATAGGACTGTAAATTCACCCCTCCACTTT. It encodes CASSHRTVNSPLHF.